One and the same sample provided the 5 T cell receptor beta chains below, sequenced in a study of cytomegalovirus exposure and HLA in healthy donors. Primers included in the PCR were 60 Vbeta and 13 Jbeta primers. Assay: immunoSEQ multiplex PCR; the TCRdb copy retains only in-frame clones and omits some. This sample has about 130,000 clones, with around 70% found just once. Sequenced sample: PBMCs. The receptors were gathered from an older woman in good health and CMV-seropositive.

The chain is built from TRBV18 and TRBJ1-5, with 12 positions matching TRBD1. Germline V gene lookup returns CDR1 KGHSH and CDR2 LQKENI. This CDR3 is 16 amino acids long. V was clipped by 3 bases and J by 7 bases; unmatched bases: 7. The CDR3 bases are TGTGCCAGCTCACCGGGACAGGGGGCGACGAGGCAGCCCCAGCATTTT. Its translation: CASSPGQGATRQPQHF. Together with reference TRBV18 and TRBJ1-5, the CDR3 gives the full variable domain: NAGVMQNPRHLVRRRGQEARLRCSPMKGHSHVYWYRQLPEEGLKFMVYLQKENIIDESGMPKERFSAEFPKEGPSILRIQQVVRGDSAAYFCASSPGQGATRQPQHFGDGTRLSIL.

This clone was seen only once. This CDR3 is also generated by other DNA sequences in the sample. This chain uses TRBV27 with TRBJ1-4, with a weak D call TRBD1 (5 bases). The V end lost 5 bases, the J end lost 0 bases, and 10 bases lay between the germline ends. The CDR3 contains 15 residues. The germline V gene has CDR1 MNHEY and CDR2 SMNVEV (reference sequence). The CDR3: CASSLLTATNEKLFF. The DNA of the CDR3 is TGTGCCAGCAGTCTATTGACAGCAACTAATGAAAAACTGTTTTTT. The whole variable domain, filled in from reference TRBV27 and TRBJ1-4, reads EAQVTQNPRYLITVTGKKLTVTCSQNMNHEYMSWYRQDPGLGLRQIYYSMNVEVTDKGDVPEGYKVSRKEKRNFPLILESPSPNQTSLYFCASSLLTATNEKLFFGSGTQLSVL.

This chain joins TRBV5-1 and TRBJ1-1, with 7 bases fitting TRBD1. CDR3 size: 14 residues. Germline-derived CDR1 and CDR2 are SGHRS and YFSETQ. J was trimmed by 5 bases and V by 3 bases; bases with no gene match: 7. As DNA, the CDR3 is TGCGCCAGCAGCTCGCACTCGGGACAGACTGAAGCTTTCTTT. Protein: CASSSHSGQTEAFF.

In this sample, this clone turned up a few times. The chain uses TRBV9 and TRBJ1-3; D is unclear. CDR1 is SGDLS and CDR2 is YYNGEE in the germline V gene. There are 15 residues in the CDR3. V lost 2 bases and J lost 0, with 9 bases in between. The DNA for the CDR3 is TGTGCCAGCAGCGTCGATAGCTTCTCTGGAAACACCATATATTTT. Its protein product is CASSVDSFSGNTIYF.

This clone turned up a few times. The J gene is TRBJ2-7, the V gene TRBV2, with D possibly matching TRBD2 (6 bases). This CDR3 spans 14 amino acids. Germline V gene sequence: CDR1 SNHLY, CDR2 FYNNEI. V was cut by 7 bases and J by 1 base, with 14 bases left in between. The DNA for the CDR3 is TGTGCCAGCATGTGGGGGACTGGTTCCTACGAGCAGTACTTC. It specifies CASMWGTGSYEQYF. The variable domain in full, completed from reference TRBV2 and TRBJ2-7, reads EPEVTQTPSHQVTQMGQEVILRCVPISNHLYFYWYRQILGQKVEFLVSFYNNEISEKSEIFDDQFSVERPDGSNFTLKIRSTKLEDSAMYFCASMWGTGSYEQYFGPGTRLTVT.